These 26 T cell receptor beta chains were sequenced from one sample in a study of blood T cell repertoires in COVID-19. The data were produced by immunoSEQ multiplex PCR, yet TCRdb's version contains in-frame clones alone and is incomplete. Among around 250,000 clones listed, 80% to 90% were seen once. Sequencing was performed on PBMCs or T cells enriched from blood (not recorded which). These receptor sequences come from a woman aged 40 to 50 who had been exposed to COVID-19.

A single count supports this clone. This chain joins TRBV7-2 and TRBJ1-5; D not certain. Germline V lookup: CDR1 SGHTA, CDR2 FQGNSA. The CDR3 runs to 15 residues. Deletions cut 5 bases from V and 5 bases from J, with 16 bases between. CDR3 in DNA: TGTGCCAGCAGCCCGATAGGTCTAGCGGATCAGCCCCAGCATTTT. It yields the protein CASSPIGLADQPQHF.

CDR3 protein: CASSVEDRDEKLFF. The CDR3 DNA follows: TGTGCCAGCAGCGTAGAGGACAGGGATGAAAAACTGTTTTTT. V is TRBV9 and J is TRBJ1-4, with TRBD1 matching over 8 bases. Germline V gene data show CDR1 as SGDLS and CDR2 as YYNGEE. The V and J ends lost 0 bases and 6 bases, in that order; junction bases with no gene match: 1. The CDR3 totals 14 residues.

Comment on this clone: The junction and the germline gene differ at one end; a read error may be behind it. The chain has TRBV5-1 and TRBJ2-5; 7 positions agree with TRBD1. In germline, CDR1 is SGHRS, CDR2 YFSETQ. CDR3 length: 14 amino acids. In DNA form, the CDR3 reads TGTGCCAGCAGGCCCGGGACAGTGTCAGAGACCCAGTACTTC. It specifies CASRPGTVSETQYF.

The chain is built from TRBV24-1 and TRBJ2-2, with a tentative D call TRBD2 (5 bases). The CDR3 covers 12 residues. The germline V and J ends were trimmed by 9 bases and 3 bases, with 7 bases remaining between them. In germline, CDR1 is KGHDR, CDR2 SFDVKD. The CDR3 DNA reads as TGTGCCACCGCCGGGGACACCGGGGAGCTGTTTTTT. As protein: CATAGDTGELFF.

The chain joins TRBV19 to TRBJ1-2; 7 bases align to TRBD1. After removal of 5 bases from V and 4 bases from J, the junction contained 4 bases not matched to a gene. The CDR3 spans 13 residues. The V gene's germline CDR1 is LNHDA and CDR2 SQIVND (reference sequence). CDR3 residues: CASSPGQLYGYTF. The CDR3, as DNA: TGTGCCAGTAGTCCGGGACAGCTCTATGGCTACACCTTC.

This clone was detected once. The rearrangement uses TRBV24-1 and TRBJ2-1, with 7 bases aligning to TRBD1. J gave up 6 bases and V 0 bases, and 10 bases lay outside the gene matches. The CDR3 consists of 17 residues. Germline CDR1 reads KGHDR; CDR2 reads SFDVKD. The CDR3 spells CATSDLKGRDRTNEQFF. CDR3 nucleotide sequence: TGTGCCACCAGTGATTTGAAGGGACGGGACAGAACCAATGAGCAGTTCTTC.

The chain joins TRBV30 to TRBJ2-7; 13 bases line up with TRBD2. There are 16 residues in the CDR3. V lost 2 bases to trimming and J lost 2 bases; unmatched junction nucleotides: 6. Germline V gene data show CDR1 as GTSNPN and CDR2 as SVGIG (reference sequence). In DNA, the CDR3 is TGTGCCTGGAGTCGGGGACTAGCGGGAACCCCCTACGAGCAGTACGTC. Amino acid sequence: CAWSRGLAGTPYEQYV.

This clone was counted once. The chain has TRBV5-1 and TRBJ1-2; possible D gene TRBD1, 6 bases. This CDR3 spans 15 amino acids. V gave up 0 bases and J gave up 8 bases, with 17 bases separating them. In germline, CDR1 is SGHRS, CDR2 YFSETQ. The CDR3 protein is CASSLGTDLEGGYTF. The CDR3 coding sequence is TGCGCCAGCAGCTTGGGGACAGACCTTGAGGGCGGCTACACCTTC.

This clone came up a few times. The chain has TRBV27 and TRBJ1-2; 7 positions agree with TRBD1. V dropped 7 bases and J dropped 4; count of bases not matched to a gene: 3. The CDR3 runs 12 residues. Germline assignment: CDR1 MNHEY and CDR2 SMNVEV (reference sequence). The CDR3 DNA reads as TGTGCCAGCAAGGGGGCGTCCTATGGCTACACCTTC. As protein: CASKGASYGYTF.

The rearrangement links TRBV7-9 to TRBJ1-4, with 9 bases identical to TRBD1. The germline V gene encodes CDR1 SEHNR and CDR2 FQNEAQ (reference sequence). The V segment lost 6 bases and the J segment 10 bases; nucleotides outside the gene matches: 9. This CDR3 is 14 amino acids long. CDR3 protein: CASSSGTGPGKLFF. In DNA, the CDR3 is TGTGCCAGCAGTTCCGGGACAGGGCCCGGAAAACTGTTTTTT. The full variable domain, in which reference TRBV7-9 and TRBJ1-4 provide the parts outside the CDR3, is DTGVSQNPRHKITKRGQNVTFRCDPISEHNRLYWYRQTLGQGPEFLTYFQNEAQLEKSRLLSDRFSAERPKGSFSTLEIQRTEQGDSAMYLCASSSGTGPGKLFFGSGTQLSVL.

The chain couples TRBV28 to TRBJ1-1; D is ambiguous. V was trimmed by 6 bases and J by 0 bases, leaving 11 bases between them. The CDR3 loop spans 14 amino acids. Germline CDR1 and CDR2: MDHEN and SYDVKM. This chain's CDR3 is CASRAPGLNTEAFF. CDR3 DNA sequence: TGTGCCAGCAGAGCTCCGGGTCTGAACACTGAAGCTTTCTTT.

This clone has just one count. This sequence joins TRBV19 and TRBJ1-4; perhaps TRBD1 as D (6 bases). This CDR3 spans 14 amino acids. Per germline, CDR1 LNHDA and CDR2 SQIVND (reference sequence). V was clipped by 6 bases and J by 2 bases, with 10 bases between them. The CDR3 sequence: CASRVTGTNEKLFF. The CDR3 bases are TGTGCCAGTAGGGTTACAGGGACTAATGAAAAACTGTTTTTT. The variable domain in full, with the rest retrieved from reference TRBV19 and TRBJ1-4, is DGGITQSPKYLFRKEGQNVTLSCEQNLNHDAMYWYRQDPGQGLRLIYYSQIVNDFQKGDIAEGYSVSREKKESFPLTVTSAQKNPTAFYLCASRVTGTNEKLFFGSGTQLSVL.

The chain links TRBV6-2 or TRBV6-3 to TRBJ2-1; no reliable D call. V was cut by 6 bases and J by 0 bases, with 9 bases left in between. The germline CDR1 and CDR2 sequences are MNHEY and SVGEGT. The CDR3 is made up of 14 amino acids. The CDR3 region is CASSPASSYNEQFF. CDR3 in DNA: TGTGCCAGCAGCCCAGCGAGCTCCTACAATGAGCAGTTCTTC.

This chain joins TRBV11-3 and TRBJ2-7; D may be TRBD2 (6 bases). CDR1 and CDR2 (germline): SGHNT, YENEEA. The CDR3 length is 12 residues. V gave up 5 bases and J gave up 7 bases, with 12 bases separating them. This CDR3 reads CASSTGTHEQYV. The CDR3 coding sequence is TGTGCCAGCAGCACGGGGACTCATGAGCAGTACGTC.

A remark on this clone: Other DNA sequences in the same sample also yield this CDR3. The chain recombines TRBV13 with TRBJ1-1, with D perhaps matching TRBD1 (6 bases). Trimming pared 4 bases from V and 1 base from J, leaving 7 bases between. This CDR3 region has 13 residues. The germline V gene encodes CDR1 PRHDT and CDR2 FYEKMQ (reference sequence). Here the CDR3 reads CASSSTGNTEAFF. CDR3 in DNA: TGTGCCAGCAGCTCGACAGGGAACACTGAAGCTTTCTTT.

This clone was detected once. The genes are TRBV3-1 (or the pseudogene TRBV3-2) and TRBJ1-3; 8 bases line up with TRBD1. CDR1 and CDR2 from the germline V gene are LGHDT and YNNKEL (reference sequence). V lost 4 bases, J lost 8 bases, and 13 bases stayed unmatched. CDR3 length equals 16 residues. CDR3 sequence: CASSRRTGGSGYTIYF. In nucleotides, the CDR3 is TGTGCCAGCAGCCGGAGAACAGGGGGTAGTGGGTACACCATATATTTT.

CDR3 in amino acids: CASSQIRGAYNSPLHF. The CDR3 region has the DNA TGTGCCAGCAGCCAAATCAGGGGGGCTTATAATTCACCCCTCCACTTT. The chain joins TRBV3-1 (or the pseudogene TRBV3-2) to TRBJ1-6; 7 bases map to TRBD1. The germline V gene has CDR1 LGHDT and CDR2 YNNKEL (reference sequence). J was trimmed by 4 bases and V by 2 bases; bases with no gene match: 5. The CDR3 has 16 residues.

The J gene is TRBJ2-2, the V gene TRBV18, with D tentatively TRBD1 (5 bases). V gave up 8 bases and J gave up 4 bases, with 20 bases separating them. There are 16 residues in the CDR3. Germline V gives CDR1 KGHSH, CDR2 LQKENI. The CDR3: CASAQSRGLRTGELFF. The CDR3 DNA is TGTGCCAGCGCCCAAAGTAGGGGCCTGCGCACCGGGGAGCTGTTTTTT.

The CDR3 DNA follows: TGTGCCAGCGTGGACAGCTACTCGTATCCCCTCCACTTT. Protein sequence: CASVDSYSYPLHF. The chain is built from TRBV2 and TRBJ1-6, with a tentative D call TRBD1 (6 bases). The length of the CDR3 is 13 residues. CDR1 is SNHLY, CDR2 FYNNEI, per germline. V was clipped by 8 bases and J by 13 bases, with 18 bases between them.

The V and J genes are TRBV11-3 and TRBJ2-1, with D perhaps TRBD2 (7 bases). The germline V and J ends were trimmed by 5 bases and 0 bases, with 26 bases remaining between them. Germline loops: CDR1 SGHNT, CDR2 YENEEA. The CDR3 sequence is 20 residues long. Written as DNA, the CDR3 is TGTGCCAGCAGCCTTGAGGGGGGGAATGTGGGAGTGGGCTCCTACAATGAGCAGTTCTTC. It codes for CASSLEGGNVGVGSYNEQFF.

The chain has TRBV30 and TRBJ2-7; tentative D call: TRBD2 (5 bases). CDR3 length: 14 amino acids. Per germline, CDR1 GTSNPN and CDR2 SVGIG (reference sequence). Trimming cost V 0 bases and J 5 bases, with 14 bases left between them. The CDR3 nucleotides are TGTGCCTGGAGTGTACTGGGAACGGGGAACGAGCAGTACTTC. It codes for CAWSVLGTGNEQYF.

The chain joins TRBV7-2 to TRBJ2-7; maybe TRBD1 (5 bases). This CDR3 region has 14 residues. V lost 3 bases, J lost 2 bases, and 11 bases lay in between. Germline V lookup: CDR1 SGHTA, CDR2 FQGNSA. The CDR3 DNA is TGTGCCAGCAGCTTCTCGTCAGGGCCCTACGAGCAGTACGTC. Protein sequence: CASSFSSGPYEQYV.

The genes are TRBV19 and TRBJ1-2; TRBD1 matches at 9 bases. V was pared by 5 bases and J by 4 bases, with 8 bases of the junction left unmatched. The CDR3 has 15 residues. The V gene's germline CDR1 is LNHDA and CDR2 SQIVND (reference sequence). The CDR3 coding sequence is TGTGCCAGTAGTGACGGGACAGGGTCTCCCTATGGCTACACCTTC. Encoded protein: CASSDGTGSPYGYTF.

V usage is TRBV5-4 and J usage is TRBJ1-6, with D possibly being TRBD1 (6 bases). Deletions cut 2 bases from V and 7 bases from J, with 10 bases between. CDR3 length: 14 residues. Germline V gives CDR1 SGHNT, CDR2 YYREEE (reference sequence). CDR3 DNA: TGTGCCAGCAGCTTCGATCAGGGGAATTCACCCCTCCACTTT. It is translated as CASSFDQGNSPLHF.

CDR3 DNA: TGTGCCTGGAGTTTAGGACAGGGGAGCGAGCAGTACTTC. Its translation: CAWSLGQGSEQYF. The rearrangement uses TRBV30 and TRBJ2-7; 9 bases match TRBD1. The CDR3 covers 13 residues. V lost 2 bases to trimming and J lost 6 bases; unmatched junction nucleotides: 5. Looked up from germline, CDR1 is GTSNPN and CDR2 is SVGIG (reference sequence).

V usage is TRBV25-1 and J usage is TRBJ2-5; 7 nucleotides align to TRBD1. The germline V gene encodes CDR1 MGHDK and CDR2 SYGVNS. Unmatched junction bases numbered 13, after V lost 6 bases and J lost 0 bases. This CDR3 region has 17 residues. CDR3 in amino acids: CASRTTQPGQYQETQYF. The CDR3 DNA reads as TGTGCCAGCAGGACGACCCAACCGGGACAGTACCAAGAGACCCAGTACTTC.